This T cell receptor beta chain is drawn from a study of T cells in Graves' hyperthyroidism and ophthalmopathy (dated by TCRdb to the late 2010s). About the investigation overall: Peripheral blood samples were taken at initial diagnosis, before any treatment was given. To identify distinguishing TCR V-J signatures, a discovery cohort of some 100 patients was used, comprising 43 with Graves' ophthalmopathy and approximately 58 with stable Graves' hyperthyroidism. Whether ophthalmopathy could be predicted prospectively was tested in an independent validation cohort made up of 18 to 20 hyperthyroidism patients plus 17 patients who later progressed to ophthalmopathy. For training and testing, the approximately 97 patients in the discovery cohort were randomly divided in a 7:3 ratio. The study also compared thyroid tissue and blood T-cell repertoires from about six Graves' hyperthyroidism patients. After sampling, hyperthyroidism patients received methimazole starting at 30 mg daily, and ophthalmopathy patients received high-dose intravenous methylprednisolone. The paper reports TCR Vbeta CDR3 sequencing of roughly 140 peripheral blood samples: over 40 ophthalmopathy, approximately 74 hyperthyroidism and around 17 progressor patients. Broad study findings and their caveats: Most expanded thyroid clonotypes (frequency above 0.001) were also detected in blood, a finding suggesting that blood repertoires may reflect thyroid immune responses. A model built on a 13 V-J signature distinguished ophthalmopathy from stable hyperthyroidism, reaching around 90% sensitivity and around 81% specificity in cross-validation and 80%/75% in testing. No statistical method was used to set the sample size in advance, and investigators knew the group allocation. In validation, the model predicted progression to ophthalmopathy a median of about 6 months before onset, with roughly 70% sensitivity and about 72% specificity.

As regards this clonotype: No antigen is known for it. No clone much larger than this one lies a single base away; base qualities are absent.

Ophthalmopathy patients had moderately to severely active disease, Clinical Activity Score of at least 3, NOSPECS grade of at least 4, and duration under 3 months. Patients with uncontrolled infections, other autoimmune diseases, pregnancy or lactation were excluded. Diagnoses relied on clinical symptoms, serum thyroxine and TRAb, thyroid ultrasound and orbital computed tomography. PBMCs were isolated from around 10 ml of fresh peripheral blood by Ficoll-Paque density gradient centrifugation. Total RNA was extracted using Trizol reagent, and RNA quality was assessed on an Agilent 2100 Bioanalyzer. Trimming removed 6 bases from V and 7 bases from J, leaving 23 bases between the germline ends. The CDR3 goes from the cysteine to the phenylalanine over 15 residues. The only DNA kept is the CDR3, 45 bases in frame from the first base. CDR1 and CDR2 are drawn from the germline V gene (reference sequence): DFQATT, SNEGSKA.

The TCR beta CDR3 regions were amplified from the RNA transcripts. The TCR CDR3 was subjected to a first round of RT-PCR using the HTBI primer set and the Qiagen OneStep RT-PCR kit. A second multiplex PCR round built the libraries, followed by size selection and purification. Libraries were sequenced paired-end with 100 bp reads on an Illumina HiSeq2000. For the original study's pipeline: SOAPnuke was used to process the raw data, with reads discarded if the reads contained adapters or uncalled bases, had a mean Phred below 15, or lacked an exact constant-primer or identifier match. High-quality paired reads were merged with COPE v1.2.5, and unique nucleotide sequences were defined as clonotypes. Clonotypes were aligned to IMGT TRBV, TRBD and TRBJ reference segments using MiTCR v1.1. Analysis was restricted to V-J combinations with a frequency above 0.0001, which covered roughly 99% of repertoires. A TCS score was defined as the ratio of F50 (clonal expansion) to E x V (chaos), with BLOSUM62-based TCRdist applied between CDR3 peptides within each V-J. Welch's t-statistics and random forest reduced 500 to 550 V-J features to fewer than 15, which were used in a naive Bayes classifier (R e1071). Using fastp trimming at Q25 and MiXCR clonotype assembly, TCRdb reanalyzed the public sequencing data and kept in-frame beta chains. Identical CDR3 proteins give one entry, which carries the most common genes and DNA. Here the V and J calls rest on TCRdb's processing, not on the authors' analysis. In this sample the table shows about 640,000 distinct CDR3 sequences, around 15% of which occur a single time. In total, the top ten clones hold approximately 13% of the sample.

This TCR came from a woman in her 50s with Graves' ophthalmopathy. The receptor chain draws on TRBV20-1 and TRBJ2-3; confidence is insufficient to name the D gene. Specimen: blood. Read as DNA, the sequence is TGCAGTGCCAGTATAGGGATTGGGTCTTCTTATACGCAGTATTTT. Its translation is CSASIGIGSSYTQYF.